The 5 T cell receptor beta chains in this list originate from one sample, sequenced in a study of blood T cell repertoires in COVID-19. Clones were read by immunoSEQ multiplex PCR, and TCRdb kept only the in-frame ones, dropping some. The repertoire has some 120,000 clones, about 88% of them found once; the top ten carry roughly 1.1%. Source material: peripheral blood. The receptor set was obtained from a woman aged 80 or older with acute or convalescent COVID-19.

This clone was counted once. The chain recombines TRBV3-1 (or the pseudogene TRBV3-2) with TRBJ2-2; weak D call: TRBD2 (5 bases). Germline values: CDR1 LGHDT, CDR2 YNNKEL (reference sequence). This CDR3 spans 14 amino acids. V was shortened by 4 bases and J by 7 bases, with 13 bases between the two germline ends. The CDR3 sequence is CASSPTSSGGELFF. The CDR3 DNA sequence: TGTGCCAGCAGCCCCACCTCGAGCGGCGGGGAGCTGTTTTTT.

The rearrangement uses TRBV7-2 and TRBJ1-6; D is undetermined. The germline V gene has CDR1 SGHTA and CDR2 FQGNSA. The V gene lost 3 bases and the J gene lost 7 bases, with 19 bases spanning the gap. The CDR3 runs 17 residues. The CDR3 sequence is CASSLQFTAGGNSPLHF. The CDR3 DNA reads TGTGCCAGCAGCTTGCAATTCACTGCGGGCGGCAATTCACCCCTCCACTTT.

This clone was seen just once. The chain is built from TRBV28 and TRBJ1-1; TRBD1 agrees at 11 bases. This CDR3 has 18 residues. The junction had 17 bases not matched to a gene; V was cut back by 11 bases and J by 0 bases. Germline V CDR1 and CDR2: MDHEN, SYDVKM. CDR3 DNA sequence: TGTGCCGCGAGCGGGGACGGGACAGGGGGGAAATTGAACACTGAAGCTTTCTTT. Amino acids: CAASGDGTGGKLNTEAFF.

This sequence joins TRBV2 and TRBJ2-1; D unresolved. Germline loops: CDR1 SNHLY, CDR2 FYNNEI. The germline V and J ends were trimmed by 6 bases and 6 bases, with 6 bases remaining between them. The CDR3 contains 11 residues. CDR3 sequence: CASSQINEQFF. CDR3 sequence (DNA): TGTGCCAGCAGCCAGATCAATGAGCAGTTCTTC.

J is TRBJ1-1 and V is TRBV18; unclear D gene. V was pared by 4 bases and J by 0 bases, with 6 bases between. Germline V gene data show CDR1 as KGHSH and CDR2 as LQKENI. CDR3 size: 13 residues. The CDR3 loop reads CASSQLMNTEAFF. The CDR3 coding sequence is TGTGCCAGCTCACAACTTATGAACACTGAAGCTTTCTTT.